Listed below are T cell receptor beta chains from one sample, sequenced in a study of tumor-infiltrating lymphocytes in localized non-small cell lung cancer. Assay: immunoSEQ multiplex PCR; the TCRdb copy retains only in-frame clones and omits some. Here the sample spans approximately 8,400 clones, 75% being singletons. Sequenced material: uninvolved lung tissue not adjacent to the tumor. The receptor set was obtained from a human donor with non-small cell lung cancer. Both conserved end residues are part of each CDR3. Each record gives: D gene, J gene, V gene, clone size, CDR3 DNA, CDR3 protein. A D gene is named only where the DNA matches it firmly. Clone size is given for some rows only: seen once, a few or many times, or a class if the clone is expanded.

TRBD1 TRBJ2-5 TRBV29-1 NA TGCAGCGTTGAACCCGGGACAGAAGAGACCCAGTACTTC CSVEPGTEETQYF
NA TRBJ1-1 TRBV7-2 NA TGTGCCAGCATCCGTGAAGGGTTGAACACTGAAGCTTTCTTT CASIREGLNTEAFF
NA TRBJ2-7 TRBV14 once TGTGCCAGCAGCCAAGAGTGGCGGTACGAGCAGTACTTC CASSQEWRYEQYF
NA TRBJ2-3 TRBV6-4 NA TGTGCCAGCAGTGACGGGTCTACAGATACGCAGTATTTT CASSDGSTDTQYF
NA TRBJ1-3 TRBV6-1 NA TGTGCCAGCAGTGAAAAGGATGACCGGGACAAAAATTTT CASSEKDDRDKNF
NA TRBJ2-5 TRBV5-1 NA TGCGCCAGCAGCGGCGGAGGGCGGGGAGAGACCCAGTACTTC CASSGGGRGETQYF
NA TRBJ1-2 TRBV6-5 NA TGTGCCAGCAGTTACTCGGCAGATTCCTTCTATGGCTACACCTTC CASSYSADSFYGYTF
NA TRBJ2-7 TRBV6-5 NA TGTGCCAGCAGTTCGGACAGGGAGGGCGAGCAGTACTTC CASSSDREGEQYF
NA TRBJ2-1 TRBV14 NA TGTGCCAGCAGCCATTTTTTCTCCCCCTACAATGAGCAGTTCTTC CASSHFFSPYNEQFF
TRBD2 TRBJ2-1 TRBV7-8 few TGTGCCAGCAGCCCACTGGCGGGAGTTAGCAATGAGCAGTTCTTC CASSPLAGVSNEQFF
TRBD1 TRBJ2-7 TRBV27 NA TGTGCCAGCAGGGGACAGAGCCTTGACGAGCAGTACTTC CASRGQSLDEQYF